This TCR beta chain appears in the sequencing data of a study of CD8 T cells in Susac syndrome. Roughly 0.45 to 1 ug RNA was reverse transcribed with random hexamers. TCRdb re-called the immunoSEQ multiplex PCR reads through MiXCR, storing one row per CDR3 protein. In the table there are 75,000 to 100,000 distinct CDR3 sequences, 90% to 95% of which are singletons. The CDR3 covers 11 residues. Trimming shortened V by 2 bases and J by 11 bases, and 9 bases separated the two germline ends. Germline CDR1 is SEHNR and CDR2 is FQNEAQ (reference sequence). Source material: CD8+ T cells from PBMCs. The TCR comes from a human donor with Susac syndrome. The chain uses TRBV7-9 and TRBJ1-1, with D unresolved. CDR3 sequence: CASSLMSEAFF. CDR3 sequence (DNA): TGTGCCAGCAGCTTAATGAGCGAGGCTTTCTTT.